This T cell receptor beta chain was identified in a study of cytomegalovirus exposure and HLA in healthy donors. Study background: For the approximately 400 genotyped donors, roughly 80% fell within the Caucasian-associated ancestry cluster. Broader study findings: Most of the TCR beta V segments (in an earlier analysis) were productive either about 90% or about 30% of the time. The listing of 160 or so TCR beta chains classed them as cytomegalovirus-associated. Accurate HLA-A and HLA-B prediction from TCR beta sequences was reported for most subjects.

Unmatched junction bases numbered 14, after V lost 5 bases and J lost 4 bases. The V gene's germline CDR1 is SQVTM and CDR2 ANQGSEA. The CDR3 has 16 amino acids. On this clone: Its antigen is unknown.

Both 60 Vbeta primers and 13 Jbeta primers went into the PCR. Measured with immunoSEQ multiplex PCR; TCRdb has only the in-frame clones, and not every one. The profile shows 70,000 to 80,000 clones, almost 85% of them singletons. The source is a man aged 18 to 29 in good health and CMV-seronegative. The sample comprised PBMCs. The J gene is TRBJ2-7, the V gene TRBV29-1; 10 nucleotides align to TRBD2. The chain's CDR3 is CSVQGSSASGSYEQYF. CDR3 in DNA: TGCAGCGTTCAGGGGTCTTCGGCTAGCGGGAGTTACGAGCAGTACTTC.